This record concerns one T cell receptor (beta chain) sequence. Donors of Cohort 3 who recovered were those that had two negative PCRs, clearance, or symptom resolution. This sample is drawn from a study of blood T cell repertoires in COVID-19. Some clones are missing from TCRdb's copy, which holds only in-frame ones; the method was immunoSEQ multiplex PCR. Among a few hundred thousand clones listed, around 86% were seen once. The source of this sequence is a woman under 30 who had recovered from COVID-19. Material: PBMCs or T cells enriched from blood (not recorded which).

The CDR3 nucleotides read TGTGCCAGCACCCCTGAGGCCGTACCCCAGGACAACGAGCAGTACTTC. It translates to CASTPEAVPQDNEQYF. The J gene is TRBJ2-7, the V gene TRBV28; D is perhaps TRBD1 (5 bases). Germline V gene sequence: CDR1 MDHEN, CDR2 SYDVKM. The CDR3 runs 16 residues. V lost 7 bases and J 5 bases, leaving 24 bases between the germline ends.